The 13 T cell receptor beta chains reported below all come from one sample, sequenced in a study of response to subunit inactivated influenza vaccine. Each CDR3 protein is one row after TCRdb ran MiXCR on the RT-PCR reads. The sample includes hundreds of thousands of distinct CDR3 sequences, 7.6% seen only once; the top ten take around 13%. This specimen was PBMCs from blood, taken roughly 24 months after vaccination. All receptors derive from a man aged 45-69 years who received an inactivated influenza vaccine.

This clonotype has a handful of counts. This CDR3 is CSVVPGQGLSYEQYF. CDR3 sequence (DNA): TGCAGCGTTGTCCCGGGACAGGGCTTATCCTACGAGCAGTACTTC. J is TRBJ2-7 and V is TRBV29-1, with 9 bases aligning to TRBD1. The CDR3 spans 15 residues. The J segment lost 1 base and the V segment lost 4 bases, leaving 8 bases of the junction unmatched. Germline V lookup: CDR1 SQVTM, CDR2 ANQGSEA.

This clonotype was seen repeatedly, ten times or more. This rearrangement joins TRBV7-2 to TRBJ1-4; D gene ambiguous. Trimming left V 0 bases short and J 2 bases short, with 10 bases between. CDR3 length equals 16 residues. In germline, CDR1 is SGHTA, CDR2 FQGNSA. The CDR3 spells CASSLAMGRTNEKLFF. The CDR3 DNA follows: TGTGCCAGCAGCTTAGCGATGGGCCGTACTAATGAAAAACTGTTTTTT. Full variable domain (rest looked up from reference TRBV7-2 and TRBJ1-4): GAGVSQSPSNKVTEKGKDVELRCDPISGHTALYWYRQSLGQGLEFLIYFQGNSAPDKSGLPSDRFSAERTGGSVSTLTIQRTQQEDSAVYLCASSLAMGRTNEKLFFGSGTQLSVL.

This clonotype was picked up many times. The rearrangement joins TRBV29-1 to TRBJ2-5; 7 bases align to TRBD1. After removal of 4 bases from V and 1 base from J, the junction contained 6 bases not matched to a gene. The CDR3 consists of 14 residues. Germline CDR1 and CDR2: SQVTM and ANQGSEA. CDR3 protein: CSVGARTGQETQYF. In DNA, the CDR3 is TGCAGCGTTGGCGCACGGACAGGCCAAGAGACCCAGTACTTC.

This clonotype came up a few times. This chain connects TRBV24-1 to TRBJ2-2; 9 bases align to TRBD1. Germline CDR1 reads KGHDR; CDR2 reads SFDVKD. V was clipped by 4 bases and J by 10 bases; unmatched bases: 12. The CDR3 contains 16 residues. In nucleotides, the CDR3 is TGTGCCACCAGTGAGCGGGACAGGGTAATTCGTGAGGAGCTGTTTTTT. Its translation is CATSERDRVIREELFF.

CDR3 sequence: CASSYSPTPGEQYF. The CDR3 nucleotides are TGTGCCAGCAGTTACTCCCCAACACCGGGGGAGCAGTACTTC. This rearrangement joins TRBV6-5 to TRBJ2-7, with D maybe TRBD2 (5 bases). This CDR3 is 14 amino acids long. Trimming cost V 0 bases and J 7 bases, with 13 bases left between them. Looked up from germline, CDR1 is MNHEY and CDR2 is SVGAGI.

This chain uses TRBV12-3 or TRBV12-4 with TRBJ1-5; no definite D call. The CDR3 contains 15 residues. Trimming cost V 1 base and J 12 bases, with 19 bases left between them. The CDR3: CASSLGGSGFDFQHF. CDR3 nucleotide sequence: TGTGCCAGCAGTTTAGGTGGCAGTGGGTTCGATTTCCAGCATTTT.

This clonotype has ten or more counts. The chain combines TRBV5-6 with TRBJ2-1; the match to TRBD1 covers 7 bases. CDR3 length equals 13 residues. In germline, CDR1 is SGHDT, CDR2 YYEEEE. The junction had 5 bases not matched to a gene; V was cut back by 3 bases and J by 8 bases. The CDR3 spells CASSSTGSDEQFF. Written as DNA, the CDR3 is TGTGCCAGCAGCTCGACAGGGAGCGATGAGCAGTTCTTC.

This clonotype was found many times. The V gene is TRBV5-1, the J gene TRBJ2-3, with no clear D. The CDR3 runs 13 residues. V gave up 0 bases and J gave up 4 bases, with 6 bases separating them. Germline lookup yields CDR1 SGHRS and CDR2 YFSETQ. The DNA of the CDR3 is TGCGCCAGCAGCTTGGGCGAGGCAGATACGCAGTATTTT. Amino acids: CASSLGEADTQYF.

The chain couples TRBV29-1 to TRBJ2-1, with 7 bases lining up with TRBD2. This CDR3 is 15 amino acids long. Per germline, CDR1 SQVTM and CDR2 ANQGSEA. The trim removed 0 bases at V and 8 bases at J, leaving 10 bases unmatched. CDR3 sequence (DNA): TGCAGCGTTGAAGAAAGGTTAGCGGGTTTGTATGAGCAGTTCTTC. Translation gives CSVEERLAGLYEQFF.

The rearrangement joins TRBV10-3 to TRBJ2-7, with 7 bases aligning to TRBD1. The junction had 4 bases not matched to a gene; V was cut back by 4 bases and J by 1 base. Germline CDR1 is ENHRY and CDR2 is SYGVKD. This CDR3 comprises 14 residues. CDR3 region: CAISGLQGSYEQYF. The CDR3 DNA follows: TGTGCCATCAGTGGCCTACAGGGGTCCTACGAGCAGTACTTC.

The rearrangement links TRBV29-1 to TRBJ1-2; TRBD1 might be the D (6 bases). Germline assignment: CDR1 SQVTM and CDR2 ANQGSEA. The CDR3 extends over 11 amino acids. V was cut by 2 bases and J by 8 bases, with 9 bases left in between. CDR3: CSVERGKGYTF. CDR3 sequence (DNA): TGCAGCGTTGAAAGGGGGAAGGGCTACACCTTC.

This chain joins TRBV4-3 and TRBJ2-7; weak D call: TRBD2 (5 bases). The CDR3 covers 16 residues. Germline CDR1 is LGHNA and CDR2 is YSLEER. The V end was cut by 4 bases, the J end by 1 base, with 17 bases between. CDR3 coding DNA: TGCGCCAGCAGCCTTTCCGTGGGTAGCGTGTCCTACGAGCAGTACTTC. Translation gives CASSLSVGSVSYEQYF.

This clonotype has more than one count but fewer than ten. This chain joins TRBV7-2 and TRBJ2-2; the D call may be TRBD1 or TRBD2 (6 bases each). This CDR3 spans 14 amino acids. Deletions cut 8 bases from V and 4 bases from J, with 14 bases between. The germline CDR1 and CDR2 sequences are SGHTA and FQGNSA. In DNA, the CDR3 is TGTGCCAGCTGCGGGACAAGGGTCACCGGGGAGCTGTTTTTT. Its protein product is CASCGTRVTGELFF. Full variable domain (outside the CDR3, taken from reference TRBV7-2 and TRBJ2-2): GAGVSQSPSNKVTEKGKDVELRCDPISGHTALYWYRQSLGQGLEFLIYFQGNSAPDKSGLPSDRFSAERTGGSVSTLTIQRTQQEDSAVYLCASCGTRVTGELFFGEGSRLTVL.